This TCR beta chain was captured in a study of metastatic and nonmetastatic thyroid tumors. This CDR3 has 14 residues. CDR1 is KGHDR, CDR2 SFDVKD, per germline. TCRdb reanalyzed the PCR reads with MiXCR. The data contain about 26,000 clones, 20% to 30% of them seen just once; the ten biggest clones take up around 6%. This clone was recorded a few times. Sequence at one end of the junction differs from germline and may be a read error. Among the patients, none had received any treatment before thyroid surgery. The sample consisted of blood. The receptor comes from a female donor with papillary thyroid cancer or a benign thyroid nodule (not recorded which). Some clones in this sample may be carry-over from other donors' samples. This rearrangement joins TRBV24-1 to TRBJ2-3; D call uncertain. DNA of the CDR3: TGTGCCATCAGTGACCTAGGGTACACAGATACGCAGTATTTT. Residues: CAISDLGYTDTQYF.